A selection of T cell receptor beta chains follows, all from one sample in a study of human T cells and chemical hapten exposure. Using its own MiXCR run on the RACE reads, TCRdb lists one record per CDR3 protein. This table has approximately 350,000 distinct CDR3 sequences, around 7% appearing once. Sequences were derived from whole blood, sampled in connection with sensitization to the hapten diphenylcyclopropenone (DPC). These receptor sequences come from a woman younger than 30 with alopecia areata. Some clones in this sample may be carry-over from other donors' samples. The CDR3 runs from the conserved cysteine through the conserved F or W. The order of the fields is V gene, J gene, clone size, D gene, CDR3 DNA, CDR3 protein. A D gene is named only where the DNA matches it firmly. Some rows mark clone size as missing; the rest say once, few, many or name a class of expanded clone.

V: TRBV14; J: TRBJ2-2; size: few; D: -; DNA: TGTGCCAGCAGCCAAGATCCGTCAGGGAGACGGACTAAAGTCACCGGGGAGCTGTTTTTT; CDR3: CASSQDPSGRRTKVTGELFF
V: TRBV6-6; J: TRBJ2-3; size: few; D: -; DNA: TGTGCCACACGGCCGGGGTCTAGCACAGATACGCAGTATTTT; CDR3: CATRPGSSTDTQYF
V: TRBV7-6; J: TRBJ2-3; size: many; D: TRBD1; DNA: TGTGCCAGCAGCTCCTGGGACAGGGATTATACAGATACGCAGTATTTT; CDR3: CASSSWDRDYTDTQYF
V: TRBV14; J: TRBJ2-7; size: -; D: -; DNA: TGTGCCAGCAGCCAAGATAGAAGGTCGGGCGAGCAGTACTTC; CDR3: CASSQDRRSGEQYF
V: TRBV6-2/TRBV6-3; J: TRBJ1-5; size: few; D: TRBD1; DNA: TGTGCCAGCAGTTTCACCGGGACAGGACCTAATCAGCCCCAGCATTTT; CDR3: CASSFTGTGPNQPQHF
V: TRBV4-3; J: TRBJ2-3; size: many; D: -; DNA: TGCGCCAGCAGCCAAGATCGGGCAGATGCATATACGCAGTATTTT; CDR3: CASSQDRADAYTQYF
V: TRBV6-2/TRBV6-3; J: TRBJ1-2; size: many; D: -; DNA: TGTGCCAGCAGTGGCTACACCTTC; CDR3: CASSGYTF
V: TRBV19; J: TRBJ2-1; size: -; D: -; DNA: TGTGCCAGTAGTATCCACCGGACAGACAATGAGCAGTTCTTC; CDR3: CASSIHRTDNEQFF
V: TRBV3-1; J: TRBJ2-5; size: -; D: TRBD2; DNA: TGTGCCAGCAGTTCCTGGCGGGGGAGCCAAGAGACCCAGTACTTC; CDR3: CASSSWRGSQETQYF
V: TRBV7-9; J: TRBJ2-7; size: many; D: -; DNA: TGTGCCAGCAGCTTTGGGAGAAGCTCCTACGAGCAGTACTTC; CDR3: CASSFGRSSYEQYF
V: TRBV6-1; J: TRBJ2-5; size: many; D: -; DNA: TGTGCCAGCAGTGCCTCTGCCCGGGAGACCCAGTACTTC; CDR3: CASSASARETQYF
V: TRBV10-3; J: TRBJ2-6; size: many; D: -; DNA: TGTGCCATCAGTGGAGGGTCTGGGTCTGGGGCCAACGTCCTGACTTTC; CDR3: CAISGGSGSGANVLTF
V: TRBV20-1; J: TRBJ1-1; size: -; D: TRBD1; DNA: TGCAGTGCTACCGGGACAGGGGTGTTTACTGAAGCTTTCTTT; CDR3: CSATGTGVFTEAFF
V: TRBV12-3/TRBV12-4; J: TRBJ2-7; size: many; D: -; DNA: TGTGCCAGCAGTTTTGGGGCAGAGCAGTACTTC; CDR3: CASSFGAEQYF
V: TRBV28; J: TRBJ1-2; size: few; D: -; DNA: TGTGCCAGCACGGGCAGAGCTAACTATGGCTACACCTTC; CDR3: CASTGRANYGYTF
V: TRBV7-4; J: TRBJ2-4; size: -; D: TRBD2; DNA: TGTGCCAGCAGCTTACGAACTAGCGGAGCCAAAAACATTCAGTACTTC; CDR3: CASSLRTSGAKNIQYF
V: TRBV29-1; J: TRBJ2-5; size: few; D: TRBD1; DNA: TGCAGCGTCGAAAGGGGGACAGGGGAGGAGACCCAGTACTTC; CDR3: CSVERGTGEETQYF
V: TRBV20-1; J: TRBJ1-2; size: -; D: -; DNA: TGCAGTGCTAGGACGACAGGCACAAGCTATGGCTACACCTTC; CDR3: CSARTTGTSYGYTF
V: TRBV6-2/TRBV6-3; J: TRBJ1-2; size: few; D: -; DNA: TGTGCCAGCAGTTACAAGTTGGGCTATGGCTACACCTTC; CDR3: CASSYKLGYGYTF
V: TRBV7-3; J: TRBJ2-5; size: -; D: -; DNA: TGTGCCAGCAGCCAAAGGAGGATCGGCGGGGTACAAGAGACCCAGTACTTC; CDR3: CASSQRRIGGVQETQYF
V: TRBV5-1; J: TRBJ2-3; size: few; D: TRBD2; DNA: TGCGCCAGCAGCTTGGCTGGCCCCCGGATACTAGCGGGGGTAACAGATACGCAGTATTTT; CDR3: CASSLAGPRILAGVTDTQYF
V: TRBV28; J: TRBJ1-5; size: few; D: -; DNA: TGTGCCAGCAGTACGCCATTGAATGGCAATCAGCCCCAGCATTTT; CDR3: CASSTPLNGNQPQHF
V: TRBV6-5; J: TRBJ1-6; size: few; D: -; DNA: TGTGCCAGCAGTTACATAGGTCTGGGCTCCTATAATTCACCCCTCCACTTT; CDR3: CASSYIGLGSYNSPLHF
V: TRBV2; J: TRBJ2-7; size: many; D: -; DNA: TGTGCCAGCAGTGCGGGGAGCGAGCAGTACTTC; CDR3: CASSAGSEQYF
V: TRBV7-2; J: TRBJ1-4; size: -; D: -; DNA: TGTGCCAGCAGCCCTGTTGCAACTAATGAAAAACTGTTTTTT; CDR3: CASSPVATNEKLFF
V: TRBV6-5; J: TRBJ1-2; size: -; D: -; DNA: TGTGCCAGCAGTTTCGGGCCAGACCAACGACACTATGGCTACACCTTC; CDR3: CASSFGPDQRHYGYTF
V: TRBV25-1; J: TRBJ2-3; size: -; D: -; DNA: TGTGCCAGCAGTGTATGGGGGGGCGGGAAAAGCACAGATACGCAGTATTTT; CDR3: CASSVWGGGKSTDTQYF
V: TRBV9; J: TRBJ2-3; size: many; D: -; DNA: TGTGCCAGCAGCTCGGACGGGGGCCAGGCCTTAACGCAGTATTTT; CDR3: CASSSDGGQALTQYF
V: TRBV27; J: TRBJ2-5; size: few; D: TRBD1; DNA: TGTGCCAGCAGTTCGGGACAGAGTTTCTTCCAGTACTTC; CDR3: CASSSGQSFFQYF
V: TRBV20-1; J: TRBJ2-1; size: many; D: TRBD2; DNA: TGCAGTGCTAGAGTGCTCCTTGCACTAGCGGGGGGCTACAATGAGCAGTTCTTC; CDR3: CSARVLLALAGGYNEQFF
V: TRBV7-2; J: TRBJ2-3; size: many; D: -; DNA: TGTGCCAGCAGTTTAGACGGCACAGATACGCAGTATTTT; CDR3: CASSLDGTDTQYF
V: TRBV11-2; J: TRBJ1-5; size: few; D: -; DNA: TGTGCCAGCAGTTTCGGAAGGGGAGGGCAGCCCCAGCATTTT; CDR3: CASSFGRGGQPQHF
V: TRBV4-3; J: TRBJ1-1; size: many; D: -; DNA: TGCGCCAGCAGCCAAGATCGGAGGCAGCCCCAAAGGATATCTGAAGCTTTCTTT; CDR3: CASSQDRRQPQRISEAFF
V: TRBV5-1; J: TRBJ2-6; size: many; D: -; DNA: TGCGCCAGCAGCTTCCAGGGTGCTGGGGCCAACGTCCTGACTTTC; CDR3: CASSFQGAGANVLTF
V: TRBV7-2; J: TRBJ2-3; size: many; D: -; DNA: TGTGCCACCCACCCCCAGTTGGGACCCCCGGGGGAGCAGTATTTT; CDR3: CATHPQLGPPGEQYF
V: TRBV9; J: TRBJ2-3; size: many; D: TRBD2; DNA: TGTGCCAGCAGCCCCCGGACTAGCGGGGGGTTGCAGTATTTT; CDR3: CASSPRTSGGLQYF
V: TRBV12-3/TRBV12-4; J: TRBJ2-6; size: many; D: -; DNA: TGTGCCAGCAGTACGGGGATCTCTGGGGCCAACGTCCTGACTTTC; CDR3: CASSTGISGANVLTF
V: TRBV5-4; J: TRBJ2-5; size: few; D: -; DNA: TGTGCCAGCAGCTCTGCTGGGGCGCAGATGGAGACCCAGTACTTC; CDR3: CASSSAGAQMETQYF
V: TRBV28; J: TRBJ1-1; size: -; D: -; DNA: TGTGCCAGCAGTTCCCCCTATGTCAGATCCACTGAAGCTTTCTTT; CDR3: CASSSPYVRSTEAFF
V: TRBV11-2; J: TRBJ1-2; size: -; D: TRBD1; DNA: TGTGCCAGCAGCTTAGATGACAGGGGGCTTAACTATGGCTACACCTTC; CDR3: CASSLDDRGLNYGYTF